This paragraph covers one T cell receptor (beta chain) sequence. Its antigen is currently unknown. The sample originates from a study of blood T cells in healthy people across ages. Primed by a sample-barcoded 5' primer and a J-beta primer mix, a second PCR proceeded for about 6 to 12 cycles. A template-switch adaptor that had 12 random nucleotides put a tag on each cDNA molecule. TCRdb passed the 5' RACE reads through MiXCR, listing each CDR3 protein once. Of 700,000 or so distinct CDR3 sequences in the sample, 22% were seen once. Overall study results and limits: Estimates of diversity drawn from one million T cells were considered underestimates.

CDR1 and CDR2 (germline): WSHSY, SAAADI. The V and J ends lost 3 bases and 2 bases respectively, with 2 bases between them. The CDR3 spans 11 residues. The sequence was obtained from a man between 70 and 80 years old in good health. The source material was blood. The chain recombines TRBV10-2 with TRBJ2-7; no clear D gene. The CDR3, as DNA: TGCGCCAGCAGTGACACCTACGAGCAGTACTTC. This encodes CASSDTYEQYF.